Reported below is one T cell receptor beta chain. Produced via immunoSEQ multiplex PCR; TCRdb's table is partial and in-frame only. Here the sample spans 76,000 or so clones, about 86% being singletons. This record comes from a study of technical replicates of blood from several donors. This CDR3 region has 16 residues. V was clipped by 4 bases and J by 0 bases, with 13 bases between them. Germline lookup yields CDR1 MDHEN and CDR2 SYDVKM. The V and J genes are TRBV28 and TRBJ1-3, with a weak D call TRBD1 (6 bases). Sequenced: PBMCs. The sequence derives from a human donor in good health. Some clones in this sample may be carry-over from other donors' samples. The CDR3 spells CASSSGQQSSGNTIYF. The CDR3 nucleotides are TGTGCCAGCAGTTCCGGACAGCAGAGCTCTGGAAACACCATATATTTT.